This TCR beta chain is drawn from a study of blood T cell repertoires in COVID-19. Looking at the study overall: Spain, Italy and the United States supplied samples that represented acute and convalescent COVID-19.

Self-reported history from a screening survey and questionnaire set each donor's cohort. Only in-frame clones appear in the TCRdb table, and some are missing; sequencing was by immunoSEQ multiplex PCR. Here the sample spans fewer than 500,000 clones, approximately 87% being singletons. Source material: PBMCs or T cells enriched from blood (not recorded which). The sequence was collected from a man aged 25 to 45 who had recovered from COVID-19.

The CDR3 here is CAISESYGGAYEQYF. Here the CDR3 DNA reads TGTGCCATCAGTGAGTCGTACGGGGGAGCTTACGAGCAGTACTTC. The chain is built from TRBV10-3 and TRBJ2-7; a weak D match, TRBD2 (6 bases). CDR1 and CDR2 (germline): ENHRY, SYGVKD. Deletions cut 0 bases from V and 4 bases from J, with 13 bases between. The CDR3 totals 15 residues.